This T cell receptor beta chain was retrieved from a study of shared clonotypes between healthy human individuals. Turning to the study itself: Every donor yielded three CD4 naive, three CD4 memory, two CD8 naive and one CD8 memory plate. General observations from the study: Researchers sampled blood only, noting tissue repertoires likely differ. Non-shared clonotypes had lower generation probabilities than those shared by all four donors.

Positive CCR7 selection of CD45RO-negative cells yielded the naive CD8 cells, and terminally differentiated effector memory CD45RA+ cells were excluded. The CDR3 extends over 17 amino acids. With V trimmed by 5 bases and J by 4 bases, 15 bases remained unmatched. Germline V lookup: CDR1 MNHEY, CDR2 SMNVEV (reference sequence). Clones were read by immunoSEQ multiplex PCR, and TCRdb kept only the in-frame ones, dropping some. The sample records roughly 1,800,000 clones, around 96% being singletons. On this clone: The antigen is undetermined.

The TCR sequence derives from a man aged 18 to 29 in good health. The sequenced sample consisted of naive CD8+ T cells sorted from blood. The V call is TRBV27, the J call TRBJ2-3; TRBD1 matches 7 bases. The CDR3 spells CASSETQGDLGPDTQYF. The CDR3 bases are TGTGCCAGCAGTGAGACCCAGGGGGATTTGGGGCCAGATACGCAGTATTTT.